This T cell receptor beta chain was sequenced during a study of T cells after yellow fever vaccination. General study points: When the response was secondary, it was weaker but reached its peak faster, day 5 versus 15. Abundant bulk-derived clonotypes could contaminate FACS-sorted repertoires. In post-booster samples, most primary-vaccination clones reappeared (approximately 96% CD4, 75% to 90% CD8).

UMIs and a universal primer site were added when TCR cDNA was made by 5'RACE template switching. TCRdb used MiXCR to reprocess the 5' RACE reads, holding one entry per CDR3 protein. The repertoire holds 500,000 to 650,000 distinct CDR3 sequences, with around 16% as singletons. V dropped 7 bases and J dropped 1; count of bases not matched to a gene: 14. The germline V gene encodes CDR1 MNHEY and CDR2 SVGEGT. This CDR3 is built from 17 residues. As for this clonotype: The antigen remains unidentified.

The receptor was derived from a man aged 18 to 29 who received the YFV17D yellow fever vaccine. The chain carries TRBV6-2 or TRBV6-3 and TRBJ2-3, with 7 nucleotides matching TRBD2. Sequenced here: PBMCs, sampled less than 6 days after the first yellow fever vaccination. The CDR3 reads CASIPHGRGGGTDTQYF. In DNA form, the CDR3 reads TGTGCCAGCATCCCTCATGGTCGGGGAGGGGGCACAGATACGCAGTATTTT.